These 13 T cell receptor beta chains came from one sample sequenced in a study of spatial heterogeneity in lung cancer. General study results and limits: The number of expanded tumor alpha and beta chains correlated with mutation number.

No antigen is known for these receptors. Time point indicated: sample taken at primary tumor resection. TCRdb used MiXCR to reprocess the 5' RACE reads, holding one entry per CDR3 protein. Of around 6,000 distinct CDR3 sequences listed, 1.3% were seen once; the top ten hold about 9.7%. The sample here was lung tumor tissue, taken at surgery. The receptors come from a male donor with early-stage non-small cell lung cancer.

This clonotype showed up many times. Here the CDR3 reads CSARADRGYEQYF. In nucleotides, the CDR3 is TGCAGTGCTAGAGCGGACAGGGGTTACGAGCAGTACTTC. The rearrangement uses TRBV20-1 and TRBJ2-7; 9 positions agree with TRBD1. Germline V gene sequence: CDR1 DFQATT, CDR2 SNEGSKA (reference sequence). The CDR3 totals 13 residues. Trimming at V came to 1 base and at J to 4 bases, leaving 2 bases not matched to a gene.

This clonotype was recorded at least ten times. The chain is built from TRBV2 and TRBJ2-7; D possibly corresponds to TRBD2 (6 bases). CDR1 SNHLY and CDR2 FYNNEI come from the germline V gene. V lost 6 bases and J lost 2, with 11 bases in between. The CDR3 contains 13 residues. This CDR3 reads CASRVREPYEQYF. The CDR3 nucleotides read TGTGCCAGCAGGGTCCGGGAGCCCTACGAGCAGTACTTC.

This clonotype was detected ten times or more. The J gene is TRBJ1-2, the V gene TRBV6-6; D is possibly TRBD1 (6 bases). The V end lost 5 bases, the J end lost 2 bases, and 12 bases lay between the germline ends. The CDR3 is 14 amino acids. Germline lookup yields CDR1 MNHNY and CDR2 SVGAGI (reference sequence). CDR3: CASSGPGQNYGYTF. DNA for the CDR3: TGTGCCAGCAGTGGTCCTGGACAGAACTATGGCTACACCTTC.

This clonotype was seen repeatedly, ten times or more. The rearrangement uses TRBV18 and TRBJ2-6; TRBD1 matches at 7 bases. CDR1 and CDR2 from the germline V gene are KGHSH and LQKENI. J gave up 2 bases and V 1 base, and 5 bases lay outside the gene matches. The CDR3 runs to 17 residues. In DNA, the CDR3 is TGTGCCAGCTCACCACGACAGGGTAGCACTGGGGCCAACGTCCTGACTTTC. Its protein product is CASSPRQGSTGANVLTF.

This clonotype is medium-sized. J is TRBJ1-6 and V is TRBV10-3; 7 bases align to TRBD1. The CDR3 length is 13 residues. The V gene end was trimmed by 7 bases and the J gene end by 6 bases; junction bases not matched to a gene: 3. The germline V gene encodes CDR1 ENHRY and CDR2 SYGVKD. Here the CDR3 DNA reads TGTGCCATCACCGGGACAGTTAATTCACCCCTCCACTTT. This translates into CAITGTVNSPLHF.

In its sample, this clonotype was seen many times. This chain links TRBV27 with TRBJ1-2, with 12 bases matching TRBD1. The J segment lost 6 bases and the V segment lost 5 bases, leaving 13 bases of the junction unmatched. CDR3 size: 17 residues. CDR1 MNHEY and CDR2 SMNVEV come from the germline V gene (reference sequence). This chain's CDR3 is CASSPRPGTGGQNGYTF. In DNA form, the CDR3 reads TGTGCCAGCAGTCCGCGGCCTGGGACAGGGGGCCAGAATGGCTACACCTTC.

This clonotype has a count of ten or more. This chain connects TRBV6-1 to TRBJ1-1; 7 positions match TRBD1. V gave up 3 bases and J gave up 5 bases; unmatched junction bases: 9. The CDR3 spans 15 residues. Per the germline V gene, CDR1 is MNHNS and CDR2 is SASEGT. CDR3 in amino acids: CASSDWYRGGTEAFF. The CDR3 DNA reads TGTGCCAGCAGTGATTGGTACAGGGGTGGTACTGAAGCTTTCTTT.

The chain has TRBV27 and TRBJ1-1; weak D call: TRBD1 (5 bases). The germline V gene encodes CDR1 MNHEY and CDR2 SMNVEV (reference sequence). CDR3 length equals 14 residues. The ends were cut back, 4 bases at V and 0 bases at J, with 9 bases in the middle. The CDR3 DNA reads TGTGCCAGCAGTTCCGGGACCGTGAACACTGAAGCTTTCTTT. Translated, it gives CASSSGTVNTEAFF.

This clonotype was observed at least ten times. The rearrangement links TRBV7-9 to TRBJ2-5; weak D call: TRBD1 (6 bases). The CDR3 sequence is 14 residues long. Germline V gene lookup returns CDR1 SEHNR and CDR2 FQNEAQ (reference sequence). V shed 4 bases and J shed 0 bases, with 9 bases lying between them. As DNA, the CDR3 is TGTGCCAGCAGCTCCACAGGGTACCAAGAGACCCAGTACTTC. Its protein product is CASSSTGYQETQYF.

This clonotype was counted at least ten times. V gene TRBV5-6 combines with J gene TRBJ1-2; no firm D call. The CDR3 extends over 11 amino acids. Per the germline V gene, CDR1 is SGHDT and CDR2 is YYEEEE. Trimming took 3 bases from V and 6 from J, leaving 6 bases between them. CDR3 sequence: CASSSDDGYTF. For the CDR3, the DNA is TGTGCCAGCAGCTCTGATGATGGCTACACCTTC. The full variable domain, rest sourced from reference TRBV5-6 and TRBJ1-2, is DAGVTQSPTHLIKTRGQQVTLRCSPKSGHDTVSWYQQALGQGPQFIFQYYEEEERQRGNFPDRFSGHQFPNYSSELNVNALLLGDSALYLCASSSDDGYTFGSGTRLTVV.

At least ten counts were recorded for this clonotype. Since a much larger clone is just one base distant, this may be a read error. This chain connects TRBV5-1 to TRBJ1-1; D is perhaps TRBD1 (5 bases). Trimming took 2 bases from V and 1 from J, leaving 9 bases between them. This CDR3 is built from 14 residues. CDR1 SGHRS and CDR2 YFSETQ come from the germline V gene. The CDR3 region has the DNA TGCGCCAGCAGCTTTGGGGACCGGAACACTGAAGCTTTCTTT. This translates into CASSFGDRNTEAFF.

This clonotype was counted at least ten times. The chain combines TRBV9 with TRBJ2-7, with a weak D call TRBD2 (6 bases). Trimming removed 3 bases from V and 0 bases from J, with 13 bases in between. From germline, CDR1 is SGDLS and CDR2 YYNGEE. CDR3 length: 15 amino acids. Here the CDR3 DNA reads TGTGCCAGCAGCGCTGGGGGGTCATACTCCTACGAGCAGTACTTC. Protein: CASSAGGSYSYEQYF.

This clonotype has a count of ten or more. The V gene is TRBV19, the J gene TRBJ2-1; no clear D gene. Germline V gene sequence: CDR1 LNHDA, CDR2 SQIVND (reference sequence). V shed 2 bases and J shed 5 bases, with 4 bases lying between them. This CDR3 spans 12 amino acids. In DNA form, the CDR3 reads TGTGCCAGTAGTATAAGTCACAATGAGCAGTTCTTC. It yields the protein CASSISHNEQFF.